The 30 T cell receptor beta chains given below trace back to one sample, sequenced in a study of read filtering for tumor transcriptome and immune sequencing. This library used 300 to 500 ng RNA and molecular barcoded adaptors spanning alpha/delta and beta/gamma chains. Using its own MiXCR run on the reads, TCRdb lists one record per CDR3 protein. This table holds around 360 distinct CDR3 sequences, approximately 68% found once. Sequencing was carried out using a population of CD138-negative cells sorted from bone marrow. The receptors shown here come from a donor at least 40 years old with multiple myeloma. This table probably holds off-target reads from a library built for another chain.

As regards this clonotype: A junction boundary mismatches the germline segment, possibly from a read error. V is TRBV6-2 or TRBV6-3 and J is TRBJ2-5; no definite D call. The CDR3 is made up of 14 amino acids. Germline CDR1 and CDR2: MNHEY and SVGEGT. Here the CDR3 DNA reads TGTGCCTGCAGTTATTCCGGACGGGAAGAGACCCAGTACTTC. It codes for CACSYSGREETQYF.

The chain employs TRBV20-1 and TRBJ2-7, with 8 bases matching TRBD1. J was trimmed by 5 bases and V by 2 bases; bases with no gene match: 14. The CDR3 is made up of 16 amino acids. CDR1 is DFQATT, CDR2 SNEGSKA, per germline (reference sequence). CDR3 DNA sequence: TGCAGTGCTAGAACCCCACTCGGACAGGGTGTCAACGAGCAGTACTTC. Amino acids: CSARTPLGQGVNEQYF.

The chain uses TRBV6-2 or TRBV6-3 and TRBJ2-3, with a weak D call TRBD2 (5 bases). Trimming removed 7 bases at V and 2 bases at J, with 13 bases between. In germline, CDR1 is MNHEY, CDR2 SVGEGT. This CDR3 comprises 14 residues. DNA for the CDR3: TGTGCCAGCAAGCCGGGGAGAGACACAGATACGCAGTATTTT. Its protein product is CASKPGRDTDTQYF.

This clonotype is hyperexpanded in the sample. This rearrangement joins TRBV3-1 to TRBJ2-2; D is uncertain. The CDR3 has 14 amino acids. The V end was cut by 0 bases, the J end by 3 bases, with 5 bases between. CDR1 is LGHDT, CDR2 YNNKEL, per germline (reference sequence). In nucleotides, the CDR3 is TGTGCCAGCAGCCAAGAATCCCACACCGGGGAGCTGTTTTTT. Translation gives CASSQESHTGELFF.

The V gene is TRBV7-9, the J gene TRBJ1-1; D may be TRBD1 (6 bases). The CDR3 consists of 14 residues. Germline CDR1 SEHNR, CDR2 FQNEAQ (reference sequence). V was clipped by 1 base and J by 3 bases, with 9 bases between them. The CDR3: CASSLEGGYTEAFF. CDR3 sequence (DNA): TGTGCCAGCAGCTTAGAGGGGGGGTACACTGAAGCTTTCTTT.

The CDR3 sequence is CASSPGQGEKLFF. CDR3 sequence (DNA): TGTGCCAGCTCACCCGGACAGGGAGAAAAACTGTTTTTT. The V and J genes are TRBV18 and TRBJ1-4; 8 nucleotides align to TRBD1. The germline V gene encodes CDR1 KGHSH and CDR2 LQKENI. This CDR3 comprises 13 residues. J was trimmed by 8 bases and V by 3 bases; bases with no gene match: 2.

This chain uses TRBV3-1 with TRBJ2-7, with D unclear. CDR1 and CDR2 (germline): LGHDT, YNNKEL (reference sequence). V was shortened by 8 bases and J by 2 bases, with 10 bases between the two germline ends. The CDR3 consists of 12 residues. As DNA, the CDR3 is TGTGCCAGCGGCATACTCCCCTACGAGCAGTACTTC. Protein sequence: CASGILPYEQYF.

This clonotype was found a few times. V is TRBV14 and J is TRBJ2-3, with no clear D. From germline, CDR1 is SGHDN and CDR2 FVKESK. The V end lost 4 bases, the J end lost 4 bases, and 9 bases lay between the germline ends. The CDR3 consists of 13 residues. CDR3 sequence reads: CASSRVGADTQYF. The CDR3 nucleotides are TGTGCCAGCAGCCGAGTAGGCGCAGATACGCAGTATTTT.

The CDR3 reads CASRPSGDRGRYEQYF. The DNA of the CDR3 is TGTGCCAGCAGACCGTCGGGGGACAGGGGGAGGTACGAGCAGTACTTC. The chain has TRBV28 and TRBJ2-7; 11 nucleotides agree with TRBD1. The trim removed 6 bases at V and 4 bases at J, leaving 11 bases unmatched. This CDR3 has 16 amino acids. In germline, CDR1 is MDHEN, CDR2 SYDVKM.

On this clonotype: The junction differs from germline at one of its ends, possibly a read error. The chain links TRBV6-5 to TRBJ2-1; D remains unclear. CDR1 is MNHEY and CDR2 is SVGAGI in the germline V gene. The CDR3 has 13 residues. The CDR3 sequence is CASAIGAYNEQFF. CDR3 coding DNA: TGCGCCAGCGCTATAGGAGCCTACAATGAGCAGTTCTTC.

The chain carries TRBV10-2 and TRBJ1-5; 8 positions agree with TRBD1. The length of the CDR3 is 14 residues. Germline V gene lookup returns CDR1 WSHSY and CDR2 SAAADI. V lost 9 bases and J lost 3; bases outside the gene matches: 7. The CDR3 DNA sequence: TGCGCCAGACCCGACAGGGGATTCAATCAGCCCCAGCATTTT. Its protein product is CARPDRGFNQPQHF.

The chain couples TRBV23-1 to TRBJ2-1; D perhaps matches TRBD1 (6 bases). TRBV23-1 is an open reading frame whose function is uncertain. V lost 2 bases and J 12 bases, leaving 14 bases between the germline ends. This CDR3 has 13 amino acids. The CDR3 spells CASSQPRGMLQFF. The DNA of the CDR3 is TGCGCCAGCAGTCAACCCAGGGGAATGTTGCAGTTCTTC.

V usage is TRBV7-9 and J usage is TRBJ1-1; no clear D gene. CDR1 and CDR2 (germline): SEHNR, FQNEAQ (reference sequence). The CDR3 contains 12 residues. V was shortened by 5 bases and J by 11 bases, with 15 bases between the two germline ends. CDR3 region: CASSIVGYRAFF. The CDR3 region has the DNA TGTGCCAGCAGCATCGTGGGCTATCGGGCTTTCTTT. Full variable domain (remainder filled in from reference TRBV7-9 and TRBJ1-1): DTGVSQNPRHKITKRGQNVTFRCDPISEHNRLYWYRQTLGQGPEFLTYFQNEAQLEKSRLLSDRFSAERPKGSFSTLEIQRTEQGDSAMYLCASSIVGYRAFFGQGTRLTVV.

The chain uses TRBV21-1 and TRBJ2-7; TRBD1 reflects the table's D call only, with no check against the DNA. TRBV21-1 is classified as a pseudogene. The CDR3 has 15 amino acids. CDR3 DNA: TGTGCCAGGCGAGATCTAGGACACAGCTCCTACGAGCAGTACTTC. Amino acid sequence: CARRDLGHSSYEQYF.

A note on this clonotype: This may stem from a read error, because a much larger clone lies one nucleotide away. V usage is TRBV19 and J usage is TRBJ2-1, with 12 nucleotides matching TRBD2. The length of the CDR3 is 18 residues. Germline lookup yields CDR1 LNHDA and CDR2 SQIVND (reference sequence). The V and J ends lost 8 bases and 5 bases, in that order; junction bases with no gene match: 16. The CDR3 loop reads CASAPLAGGLTSHNEQFF. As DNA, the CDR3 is TGTGCCAGTGCCCCACTAGCGGGAGGCCTCACATCCCACAATGAGCAGTTCTTC.

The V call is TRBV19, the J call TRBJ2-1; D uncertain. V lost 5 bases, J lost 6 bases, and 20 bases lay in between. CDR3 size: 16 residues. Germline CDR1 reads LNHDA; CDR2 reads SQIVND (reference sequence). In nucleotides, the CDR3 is TGTGCCAGTAGTTTTAACGTAAGAGCATGGGGCAATGAGCAGTTCTTC. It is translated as CASSFNVRAWGNEQFF.

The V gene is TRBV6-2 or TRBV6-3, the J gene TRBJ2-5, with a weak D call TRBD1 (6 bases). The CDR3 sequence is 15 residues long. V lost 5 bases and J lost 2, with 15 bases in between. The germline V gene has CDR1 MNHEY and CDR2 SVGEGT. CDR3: CASSLDGQRQETQYF. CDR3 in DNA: TGTGCCAGCAGTCTCGACGGACAGCGTCAAGAGACCCAGTACTTC.

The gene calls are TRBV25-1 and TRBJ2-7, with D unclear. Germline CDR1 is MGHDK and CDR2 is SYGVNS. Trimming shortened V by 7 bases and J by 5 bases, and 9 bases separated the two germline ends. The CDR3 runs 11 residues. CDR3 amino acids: CASTKWNEQYF. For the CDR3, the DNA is TGTGCCAGCACTAAGTGGAACGAGCAGTACTTC.

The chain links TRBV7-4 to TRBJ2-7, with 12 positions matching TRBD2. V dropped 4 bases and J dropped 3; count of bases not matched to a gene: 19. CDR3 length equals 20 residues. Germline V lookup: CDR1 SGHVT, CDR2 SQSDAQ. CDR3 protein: CASSSTNDSTTSGRNYEQYF. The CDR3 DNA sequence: TGTGCCAGCAGCTCCACGAACGATTCGACGACTAGCGGGAGAAACTACGAGCAGTACTTC. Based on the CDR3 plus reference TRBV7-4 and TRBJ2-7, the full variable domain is GAGVSQSPRYKVAKRGRDVALRCDSISGHVTLYWYRQTLGQGSEVLTYSQSDAQRDKSGRPSGRFSAERPERSVSTLKIQRTEQGDSAVYLCASSSTNDSTTSGRNYEQYFGPGTRLTVT.

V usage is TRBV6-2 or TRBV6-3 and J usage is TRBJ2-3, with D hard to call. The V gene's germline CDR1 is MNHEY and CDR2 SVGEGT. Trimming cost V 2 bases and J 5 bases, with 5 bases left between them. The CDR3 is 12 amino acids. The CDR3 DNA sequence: TGTGCCAGCAGTTACCGAGGAGATACGCAGTATTTT. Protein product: CASSYRGDTQYF.

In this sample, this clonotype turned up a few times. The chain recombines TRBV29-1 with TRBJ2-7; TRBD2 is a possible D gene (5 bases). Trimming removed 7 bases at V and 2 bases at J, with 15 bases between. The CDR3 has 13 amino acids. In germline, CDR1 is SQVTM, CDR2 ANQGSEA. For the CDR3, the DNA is TGCAGCGCCCAGCGAGCGGATACCTACGAGCAGTACTTC. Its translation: CSAQRADTYEQYF.

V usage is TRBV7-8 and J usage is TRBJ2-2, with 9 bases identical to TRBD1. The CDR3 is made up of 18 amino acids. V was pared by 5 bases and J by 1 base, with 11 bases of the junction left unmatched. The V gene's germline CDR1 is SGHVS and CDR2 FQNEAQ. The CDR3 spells CASSGPGQGWGNTGELFF. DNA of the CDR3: TGTGCCAGCAGCGGACCGGGACAGGGTTGGGGGAACACCGGGGAGCTGTTTTTT.

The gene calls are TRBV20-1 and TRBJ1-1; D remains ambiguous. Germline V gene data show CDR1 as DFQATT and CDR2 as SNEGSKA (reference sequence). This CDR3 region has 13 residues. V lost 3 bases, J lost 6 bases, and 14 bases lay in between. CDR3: CSASPGSVAEAFF. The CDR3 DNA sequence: TGCAGTGCTAGCCCCGGGTCCGTGGCTGAAGCTTTCTTT.

The CDR3 DNA reads as TGTGCCAGCAGTTTCCCCCCGCTAGACAATGAGCAGTTCTTC. As protein: CASSFPPLDNEQFF. The V gene is TRBV12-3 or TRBV12-4, the J gene TRBJ2-1; D unclear. The CDR3 is made up of 14 amino acids. V shed 3 bases and J shed 5 bases, with 11 bases lying between them.

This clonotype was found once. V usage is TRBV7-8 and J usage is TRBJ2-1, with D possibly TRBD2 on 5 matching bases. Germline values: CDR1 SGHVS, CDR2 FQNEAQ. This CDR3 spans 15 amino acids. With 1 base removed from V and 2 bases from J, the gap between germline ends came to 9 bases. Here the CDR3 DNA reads TGTGCCAGCAGCTTAGGTAGCGTACCCTACAATGAGCAGTTCTTC. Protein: CASSLGSVPYNEQFF.

CDR3: CASSPLVESYNEQFF. The CDR3 nucleotides read TGTGCCAGCAGCCCATTAGTGGAGTCCTACAATGAGCAGTTCTTC. This chain connects TRBV11-2 to TRBJ2-1, with D unresolved. The germline gives CDR1 SGHAT, CDR2 FQNNGV. The CDR3 spans 15 residues. The V and J ends lost 5 bases and 1 base respectively, with 12 bases between them.

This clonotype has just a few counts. CDR3 residues: CASSWEQGARTDTQYF. CDR3 DNA sequence: TGCGCCAGCAGCTGGGAACAGGGGGCTAGGACAGATACGCAGTATTTT. The genes are TRBV5-1 and TRBJ2-3, with 9 nucleotides matching TRBD1. CDR3 size: 16 residues. Germline V gives CDR1 SGHRS, CDR2 YFSETQ. V lost 3 bases and J lost 3; bases outside the gene matches: 8.

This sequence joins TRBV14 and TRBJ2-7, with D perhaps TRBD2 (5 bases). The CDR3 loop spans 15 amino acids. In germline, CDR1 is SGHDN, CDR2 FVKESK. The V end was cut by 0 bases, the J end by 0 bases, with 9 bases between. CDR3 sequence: CASSQDLGSSYEQYF. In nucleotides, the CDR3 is TGTGCCAGCAGCCAAGACCTGGGGAGCTCCTACGAGCAGTACTTC.

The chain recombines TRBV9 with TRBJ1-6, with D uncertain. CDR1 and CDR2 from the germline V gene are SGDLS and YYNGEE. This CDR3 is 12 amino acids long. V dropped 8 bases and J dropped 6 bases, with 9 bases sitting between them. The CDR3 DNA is TGTGCCAGTGGAGCCTCTAATTCACCCCTCCACTTT. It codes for CASGASNSPLHF.

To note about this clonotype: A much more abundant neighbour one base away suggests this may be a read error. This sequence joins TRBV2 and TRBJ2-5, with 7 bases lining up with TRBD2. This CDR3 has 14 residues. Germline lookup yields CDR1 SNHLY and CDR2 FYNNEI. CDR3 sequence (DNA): TGTGCCAGCAGTGATTCCGGGGGAGGGGAGACCCAGCACTTC. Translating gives CASSDSGGGETQHF.